A selection of T cell receptor beta chains follows, all from one sample in a study of post-analysis software for immune sequencing data. MiXCR was run by TCRdb on the PCR reads, yielding one entry per CDR3 protein. The sample holds hundreds of thousands of distinct CDR3 sequences, roughly 27% seen once. The specimen sequenced was blood. These TCRs come from a girl aged 10 to 17 with multiple sclerosis. Each CDR3 is given without its conserved first and last residue.

CDR3aa: AISGGEQQF; j_gene: TRBJ2-1; v_gene: TRBV10-3
CDR3aa: ASPKPQREGLGEQF; j_gene: TRBJ2-1; v_gene: TRBV14
CDR3aa: ASSVAAGSYNEQF; j_gene: TRBJ2-1; v_gene: TRBV9
CDR3aa: ASSRGGVEAF; j_gene: TRBJ1-1; v_gene: TRBV27
CDR3aa: ASSPRLADTQY; j_gene: TRBJ2-3; v_gene: TRBV7-9
CDR3aa: ASQGAARGNQPQH; j_gene: TRBJ1-5; v_gene: TRBV10-2
CDR3aa: ASSFDLRGYT; j_gene: TRBJ1-2; v_gene: TRBV5-1
CDR3aa: ASSFRQGAGNTEAF; j_gene: TRBJ1-1; v_gene: TRBV7-9
CDR3aa: ASSLTGGAVGQPQH; j_gene: TRBJ1-5; v_gene: TRBV12-3/TRBV12-4
CDR3aa: ASSLGLADASYEQY; j_gene: TRBJ2-7; v_gene: TRBV7-9
CDR3aa: ASSYRGVLQGHEQF; j_gene: TRBJ2-1; v_gene: TRBV6-2/TRBV6-3
CDR3aa: ASSQVARAGSGANVLT; j_gene: TRBJ2-6; v_gene: TRBV4-3
CDR3aa: SVEYAGELF; j_gene: TRBJ2-2; v_gene: TRBV29-1
CDR3aa: SARVKAASLNQPQH; j_gene: TRBJ1-5; v_gene: TRBV20-1
CDR3aa: AISDRGGFTQY; j_gene: TRBJ2-3; v_gene: TRBV10-3
CDR3aa: ASSGPKGRGNTEAF; j_gene: TRBJ1-1; v_gene: TRBV10-2
CDR3aa: ATSRDWRDRTPQPQH; j_gene: TRBJ1-5; v_gene: TRBV15
CDR3aa: ASPSGSSGSNEQF; j_gene: TRBJ2-1; v_gene: TRBV28
CDR3aa: ASFGTIFSDEQF; j_gene: TRBJ2-1; v_gene: TRBV12-3/TRBV12-4
CDR3aa: ANSWGQTTNEKLF; j_gene: TRBJ1-4; v_gene: TRBV5-1
CDR3aa: SARQGFAEAF; j_gene: TRBJ1-1; v_gene: TRBV20-1
CDR3aa: ACSTGTGEGLDYGYT; j_gene: TRBJ1-2; v_gene: TRBV25-1
CDR3aa: ASKRESDTQY; j_gene: TRBJ2-3; v_gene: TRBV2
CDR3aa: ASRGLAGVWNTQY; j_gene: TRBJ2-3; v_gene: TRBV11-2
CDR3aa: ASSLARQDTDTQY; j_gene: TRBJ2-3; v_gene: TRBV7-2
CDR3aa: ASSLSGQTLYNEQF; j_gene: TRBJ2-1; v_gene: TRBV27
CDR3aa: ASSLAGATNEKLF; j_gene: TRBJ1-4; v_gene: TRBV28
CDR3aa: ASSSEDSRLSNQPQH; j_gene: TRBJ1-5; v_gene: TRBV12-3/TRBV12-4
CDR3aa: ASSFPTYEQY; j_gene: TRBJ2-7; v_gene: TRBV7-9
CDR3aa: ASSRQGLTSGNYEQY; j_gene: TRBJ2-7; v_gene: TRBV7-2
CDR3aa: ASPANTGELF; j_gene: TRBJ2-2; v_gene: TRBV2
CDR3aa: ASSLSRRTRLSEQF; j_gene: TRBJ2-1; v_gene: TRBV12-3/TRBV12-4
CDR3aa: SARFRGGNQPQH; j_gene: TRBJ1-5; v_gene: TRBV20-1
CDR3aa: ASSSGRGGSYNEQF; j_gene: TRBJ2-1; v_gene: TRBV7-2
CDR3aa: ASTTAGGTEAF; j_gene: TRBJ1-1; v_gene: TRBV12-3/TRBV12-4
CDR3aa: SVANGYT; j_gene: TRBJ1-2; v_gene: TRBV29-1
CDR3aa: ASSSLSLVAETQY; j_gene: TRBJ2-5; v_gene: TRBV27
CDR3aa: SAGGGKYNEQF; j_gene: TRBJ2-1; v_gene: TRBV20-1
CDR3aa: ASSLVGVRTDTQY; j_gene: TRBJ2-3; v_gene: TRBV5-1
CDR3aa: ASTLGRTEAF; j_gene: TRBJ1-1; v_gene: TRBV5-6
CDR3aa: ASSQRGILLGTQY; j_gene: TRBJ2-3; v_gene: TRBV7-2
CDR3aa: SVEEDKNTGELF; j_gene: TRBJ2-2; v_gene: TRBV29-1
CDR3aa: ASSPRGAQNTEAF; j_gene: TRBJ1-1; v_gene: TRBV28
CDR3aa: ASSSTGGFEQY; j_gene: TRBJ2-7; v_gene: TRBV7-9
CDR3aa: SAKILLAKNIQY; j_gene: TRBJ2-4; v_gene: TRBV20-1
CDR3aa: ASSLVSFRIAKNIQY; j_gene: TRBJ2-4; v_gene: TRBV7-2
CDR3aa: AISEKAPGPRGADQYQETQY; j_gene: TRBJ2-5; v_gene: TRBV10-3
CDR3aa: ASRRGQGGYEQY; j_gene: TRBJ2-7; v_gene: TRBV6-5
CDR3aa: SVDIRGSPDTQY; j_gene: TRBJ2-3; v_gene: TRBV29-1
CDR3aa: ASSSRQRGEGTEAF; j_gene: TRBJ1-1; v_gene: TRBV11-2
CDR3aa: ASTLEVASSYNSPLH; j_gene: TRBJ1-6; v_gene: TRBV12-3/TRBV12-4
CDR3aa: SVGGGNAALADEQY; j_gene: TRBJ2-5; v_gene: TRBV29-1
CDR3aa: SAGVSGRMETQY; j_gene: TRBJ2-5; v_gene: TRBV20-1
CDR3aa: ASSLVGLGNQPQH; j_gene: TRBJ1-5; v_gene: TRBV12-3/TRBV12-4
CDR3aa: ASSLSGYQRSNEQY; j_gene: TRBJ2-5; v_gene: TRBV5-1